Listed here are 27 T cell receptor beta chains from one sample, sequenced in a study of tumor-infiltrating lymphocytes in oesophageal squamous cell carcinoma. TCRdb called the PCR reads again in MiXCR, with one record for every CDR3 protein. Here the sample spans more than 10,000 distinct CDR3 sequences, 50% to 65% being singletons. Sequencing used esophageal tumor tissue. The source is a female donor with esophageal squamous cell carcinoma.

This chain joins TRBV5-5 and TRBJ2-5; 10 bases map to TRBD1. The end of the DNA fits TRBJ1-1 better, so the J call may be wrong. CDR1 SGHKS and CDR2 YYEKEE come from the germline V gene (reference sequence). This CDR3 has 14 residues. The CDR3 spells CASSFDRGLAGAFF. DNA for the CDR3: TGTGCCAGCAGCTTCGACAGGGGGCTTGCTGGAGCTTTCTTT.

The rearrangement joins TRBV7-2 to TRBJ2-5; tentatively, D is TRBD1 (6 bases). The end of the DNA fits TRBJ2-1 better, so the J call may be wrong. Germline CDR1 is SGHTA and CDR2 is FQGNSA. This CDR3 region has 13 residues. The CDR3 loop is CASSSRGINEQFF. The DNA for the CDR3 is TGTGCCAGCAGCTCTAGGGGGATAAATGAGCAGTTCTTC.

This chain uses TRBV7-8 with TRBJ1-2; 8 bases match TRBD1. The J segment lost 7 bases and the V segment lost 1 base, leaving 11 bases of the junction unmatched. CDR3 size: 16 residues. Per the germline V gene, CDR1 is SGHVS and CDR2 is FQNEAQ. As DNA, the CDR3 is TGTGCCAGCAGCTTAGAAGGGGGGGGACAGGAGACTGGCTACACCTTC. It codes for CASSLEGGGQETGYTF.

This clonotype has only a few counts. The chain recombines TRBV12-3 or TRBV12-4 with TRBJ2-5; D ambiguous. The DNA end is a closer match to TRBJ2-4, so the J assignment may be wrong. This CDR3 has 16 amino acids. The chain's CDR3 is CASSRPGGAAKNIQYF. The CDR3 DNA sequence: TGTGCCAGCAGTAGACCCGGTGGAGCGGCCAAAAACATTCAGTACTTC.

This clonotype has a handful of counts. This sequence joins TRBV7-6 and TRBJ2-5; TRBD1 aligns across 10 bases. The end of the DNA aligns better with TRBJ2-7, so the J call may be wrong. Looked up from germline, CDR1 is SGHVS and CDR2 is FNYEAQ. There are 14 residues in the CDR3. The chain's CDR3 is CASSFMGQGNEQYF. The CDR3 coding sequence is TGTGCCAGCAGCTTCATGGGACAGGGGAACGAGCAGTACTTC.

This clonotype was observed at least ten times. The rearrangement uses TRBV7-8 and TRBJ2-1, with 13 bases aligning to TRBD2. This CDR3 region has 16 residues. The V gene end was trimmed by 3 bases and the J gene end by 6 bases; junction bases not matched to a gene: 5. Per germline, CDR1 SGHVS and CDR2 FQNEAQ. CDR3 amino acids: CASSLKLAGGFNEQFF. The CDR3 region has the DNA TGTGCCAGCAGCTTGAAACTAGCGGGAGGGTTCAATGAGCAGTTCTTC.

Concerning this clonotype: The CDR3 ends on some other residue instead of the conserved phenylalanine or tryptophan, so this is likely a read error. Because the CDR3's place on the DNA is in doubt, the DNA is left out and the CDR3 is given as listed by TCRdb. The chain uses TRBV12-3 or TRBV12-4 and TRBJ2-3; TRBD1, the D gene given by the table, was not confirmed from the DNA. The CDR3 spans 15 amino acids, including both terminal residues. CDR3 protein: CASSRPPEFFFGSGT.

The chain recombines TRBV7-2 with TRBJ2-2; a possible D gene is TRBD1 (5 bases). This CDR3 is built from 13 residues. V lost 3 bases, J lost 6 bases, and 8 bases lay in between. Germline V gives CDR1 SGHTA, CDR2 FQGNSA. The CDR3 protein is CASSFTGSGELFF. Here the CDR3 DNA reads TGTGCCAGCAGCTTCACAGGCTCCGGGGAGCTGTTTTTT. The whole variable domain, remainder taken from reference TRBV7-2 and TRBJ2-2, is GAGVSQSPSNKVTEKGKDVELRCDPISGHTALYWYRQSLGQGLEFLIYFQGNSAPDKSGLPSDRFSAERTGGSVSTLTIQRTQQEDSAVYLCASSFTGSGELFFGEGSRLTVL.

In regard to this clonotype: In this CDR3 the conserved last residue, phenylalanine or tryptophan, is missing, so a read error is likely. The DNA is omitted, as the CDR3 cannot be located on it reliably, and the CDR3 follows TCRdb's listing. The CDR3 region is CASSSGQSNYGHTFGS. The chain has TRBV7-6 and TRBJ2-7; TRBD1 was called by the table and not checked on the DNA. Including both end residues, the CDR3 is 16 amino acids long. Per the germline V gene, CDR1 is SGHVS and CDR2 is FNYEAQ.

This clonotype came up a few times. The CDR3 carries no conserved terminal phenylalanine or tryptophan, so it likely arises from a read error. The DNA is omitted, as the CDR3 cannot be located on it reliably, and the CDR3 follows TCRdb's listing. This rearrangement joins TRBV7-3 to TRBJ2-1; the table's D call TRBD1 went unverified against the DNA. Germline loops: CDR1 SGHTA, CDR2 FQGTGA. The CDR3 length is 16 residues, termini included. The CDR3 is CASSPMGGVHEQYFGN.

This clonotype qualifies as medium-sized. The chain recombines TRBV28 with TRBJ2-6; D uncertain. CDR1 and CDR2 (germline): MDHEN, SYDVKM. The CDR3 length is 13 residues. Trimming shortened V by 11 bases and J by 0 bases, and 8 bases separated the two germline ends. The CDR3 is CASVLSGANVLTF. Written as DNA, the CDR3 is TGTGCCTCGGTCCTCTCTGGGGCCAACGTCCTGACTTTC. Variable domain in full (rest from reference TRBV28 and TRBJ2-6): DVKVTQSSRYLVKRTGEKVFLECVQDMDHENMFWYRQDPGLGLRLIYFSYDVKMKEKGDIPEGYSVSREKKERFSLILESASTNQTSMYLCASVLSGANVLTFGAGSRLTVL.

CDR3 DNA: TGTGCCAGCAGTTTACTAGCGGGAGGCCAGGATATAGGGACAGATACGCAGTATTTT. Translating it yields CASSLLAGGQDIGTDTQYF. The chain couples TRBV28 to TRBJ2-3; 11 bases fit TRBD2. The CDR3 is made up of 19 amino acids. The J segment lost 3 bases and the V segment lost 2 bases, leaving 13 bases of the junction unmatched. The germline V gene encodes CDR1 MDHEN and CDR2 SYDVKM.

In regard to this clonotype: The conserved closing phenylalanine or tryptophan is absent in this CDR3, likely reflecting a read error. The limits of the CDR3 on the DNA are not certain, so only TCRdb's listed CDR3 is given. The genes are TRBV6-8 and TRBJ2-6. Germline V gene lookup returns CDR1 MNHGY and CDR2 SAAAGT. The CDR3 spans 10 amino acids, including both terminal residues. The CDR3 loop reads CASSYSSRWT.

The chain links TRBV6-1 to TRBJ2-5, with TRBD1 identical over 10 bases. Near its end, the DNA agrees better with TRBJ2-7, so the J call may be wrong. Germline loops: CDR1 MNHNS, CDR2 SASEGT. The CDR3 has 14 amino acids. Here the CDR3 DNA reads TGTGCCAGCGCTGGGACAGGGGTGGGTTTCGAGCAGTACTTC. Translating gives CASAGTGVGFEQYF.

The genes are TRBV7-6 and TRBJ1-2; D possibly corresponds to TRBD1 (5 bases). Germline V gene lookup returns CDR1 SGHVS and CDR2 FNYEAQ. The CDR3 has 15 residues. Trimming took off 2 bases at V and 1 base at J, with 11 bases between the two ends. The CDR3 sequence is CASSLTKTDNYGYTF. CDR3 DNA: TGTGCCAGCAGCTTAACCAAGACAGATAACTATGGCTACACCTTC. Supplemented by reference TRBV7-6 and TRBJ1-2, the full variable domain reads GAGVSQSPRYKVTKRGQDVALRCDPISGHVSLYWYRQALGQGPEFLTYFNYEAQQDKSGLPNDRFSAERPEGSISTLTIQRTEQRDSAMYRCASSLTKTDNYGYTFGSGTRLTVV.

The J gene is TRBJ1-4, the V gene TRBV7-8, with unresolved D. V lost 5 bases to trimming and J lost 0 bases, with 10 bases between them. From germline, CDR1 is SGHVS and CDR2 FQNEAQ. The CDR3 covers 15 residues. This CDR3 reads CASSRTDTTNEKLFF. In nucleotides, the CDR3 is TGTGCCAGCAGCCGGACTGATACAACTAATGAAAAACTGTTTTTT.

To note about this clonotype: A much larger clonotype is one base distant, so this may be a read error. The chain recombines TRBV7-2 with TRBJ2-1; no definite D call. The germline V gene has CDR1 SGHTA and CDR2 FQGNSA. The CDR3 consists of 11 residues. The germline V and J ends were trimmed by 5 bases and 10 bases, with 9 bases remaining between them. The CDR3 DNA follows: TGTGCCAGCAGCCTCACATACGAGCAGTTCTTC. Protein: CASSLTYEQFF.

This clonotype has a count of ten or more. V is TRBV14 and J is TRBJ2-2, with D possibly being TRBD1 or TRBD2 (6 bases each). Germline V lookup: CDR1 SGHDN, CDR2 FVKESK. With 1 base removed from V and 2 bases from J, the gap between germline ends came to 14 bases. CDR3 length: 17 amino acids. The CDR3 sequence: CASSQGIPGANTGELFF. CDR3 coding DNA: TGTGCCAGCAGCCAAGGAATCCCGGGGGCAAACACCGGGGAGCTGTTTTTT.

The rearrangement links TRBV7-2 to TRBJ2-1; 8 positions agree with TRBD2. The end of the DNA is better explained by TRBJ2-7, so the J call may be wrong. Germline CDR1 SGHTA, CDR2 FQGNSA. This CDR3 has 13 amino acids. The CDR3 is CASRGGLVSEQYF. The CDR3 bases are TGTGCCAGCAGGGGGGGACTAGTGAGCGAGCAGTACTTC.

The CDR3 region is CASSATVMGYEQYF. In nucleotides, the CDR3 is TGTGCCAGCAGCGCGACTGTTATGGGCTACGAGCAGTACTTC. This rearrangement joins TRBV7-6 to TRBJ2-4; no definite D call. The J call is in doubt because the DNA end fits TRBJ2-7 better. Germline CDR1 is SGHVS and CDR2 is FNYEAQ. This CDR3 has 14 residues.

This clonotype has just a few counts. The V and J genes are TRBV14 and TRBJ2-1; no reliable D call. Trimming left V 5 bases short and J 3 bases short, with 8 bases between. CDR3 size: 13 residues. The germline V gene encodes CDR1 SGHDN and CDR2 FVKESK. The CDR3 bases are TGTGCCAGCAGCGCCGACTTCTACAATGAGCAGTTCTTC. Translated, it gives CASSADFYNEQFF.

V is TRBV7-6 and J is TRBJ2-3, with D tentatively TRBD1 (6 bases). The CDR3 has 16 residues. V shed 0 bases and J shed 0 bases, with 10 bases lying between them. Germline values: CDR1 SGHVS, CDR2 FNYEAQ. CDR3 residues: CASSLARGISTDTQYF. CDR3 nucleotide sequence: TGTGCCAGCAGCTTAGCGAGGGGGATCAGCACAGATACGCAGTATTTT.

This chain joins TRBV6-9 and TRBJ2-3, with 9 bases aligning to TRBD2. Germline V gene data show CDR1 as MNHGY and CDR2 as SVAAGI. Trimming removed 6 bases from V and 2 bases from J; junction bases left unmatched: 3. The CDR3 runs 14 residues. CDR3 in DNA: TGTGCCAGCAGGACTAGCGGCAACACAGATACGCAGTATTTT. Translated, it gives CASRTSGNTDTQYF.

This clonotype is medium-sized (0.01 to 0.1%) within its sample. The chain is built from TRBV11-2 and TRBJ2-1; TRBD1 matches at 8 bases. The CDR3 consists of 15 residues. V shed 2 bases and J 4 bases; nucleotides not matched to a gene: 4. Germline CDR1 reads SGHAT; CDR2 reads FQNNGV. CDR3 bases: TGTGCCAGCAGCTTAATGCAGGGGGCGTACAATGAGCAGTTCTTC. Translated: CASSLMQGAYNEQFF.

This clonotype has just a few counts. The chain joins TRBV7-3 to TRBJ2-1; tentatively, D is TRBD2 (5 bases). The tail of the sequence fits TRBJ2-7 better, so the J call may be wrong. CDR1 is SGHTA, CDR2 FQGTGA, per germline. The CDR3 consists of 15 residues. This CDR3 is CASSLRETPYNEQYF. In DNA, the CDR3 is TGTGCCAGCAGCTTAAGGGAGACCCCCTACAATGAGCAGTACTTC.

The J gene is TRBJ2-1, the V gene TRBV7-2; TRBD1 aligns across 8 bases. The germline V gene has CDR1 SGHTA and CDR2 FQGNSA. This CDR3 has 15 amino acids. The trim removed 1 base at V and 7 bases at J, leaving 6 bases unmatched. CDR3 in DNA: TGTGCCAGCAGCTTAGTTCAGGGGGCGGGAAATGAGCAGTTCTTC. This codes for CASSLVQGAGNEQFF.

The chain uses TRBV12-3 or TRBV12-4 and TRBJ2-1; perhaps TRBD2 as D (5 bases). TRBJ2-5 matches the DNA end more closely, so the J call is doubtful. This CDR3 is 15 amino acids long. The CDR3 nucleotides read TGTGCCAGCACCTCCGGGCCGGGGTTAAGGGAGACCCAGTACTTC. The encoded protein is CASTSGPGLRETQYF.